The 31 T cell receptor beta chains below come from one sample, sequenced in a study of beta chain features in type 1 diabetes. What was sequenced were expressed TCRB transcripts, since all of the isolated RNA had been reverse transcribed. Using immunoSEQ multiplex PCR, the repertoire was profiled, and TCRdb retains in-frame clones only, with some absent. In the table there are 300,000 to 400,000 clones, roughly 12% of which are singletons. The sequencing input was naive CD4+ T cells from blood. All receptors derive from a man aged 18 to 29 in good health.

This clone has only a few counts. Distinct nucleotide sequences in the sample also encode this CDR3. DNA of the CDR3: TGCAGCGTTGAAGTCGGGGGCAATCAGCCCCAGCATTTT. Its translation is CSVEVGGNQPQHF. The chain has TRBV29-1 and TRBJ1-5; no reliable D call. The ends were cut back, 1 base at V and 2 bases at J, with 6 bases in the middle. The CDR3 length is 13 residues. The germline CDR1 and CDR2 sequences are SQVTM and ANQGSEA.

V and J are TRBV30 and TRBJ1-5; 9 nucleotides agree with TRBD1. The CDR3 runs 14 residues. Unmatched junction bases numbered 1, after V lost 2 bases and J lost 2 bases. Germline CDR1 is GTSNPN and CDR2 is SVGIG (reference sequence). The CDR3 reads CAWSRDRGNQPQHF. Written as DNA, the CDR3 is TGTGCCTGGAGTAGGGACAGGGGCAATCAGCCCCAGCATTTT.

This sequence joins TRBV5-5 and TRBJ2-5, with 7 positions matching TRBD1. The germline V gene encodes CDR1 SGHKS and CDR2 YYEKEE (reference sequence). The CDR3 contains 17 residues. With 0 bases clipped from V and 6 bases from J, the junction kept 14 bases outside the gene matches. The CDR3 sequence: CASSLGPYGRGTQTQYF. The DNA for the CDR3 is TGTGCCAGCAGCTTGGGGCCGTACGGCAGGGGGACACAGACCCAGTACTTC.

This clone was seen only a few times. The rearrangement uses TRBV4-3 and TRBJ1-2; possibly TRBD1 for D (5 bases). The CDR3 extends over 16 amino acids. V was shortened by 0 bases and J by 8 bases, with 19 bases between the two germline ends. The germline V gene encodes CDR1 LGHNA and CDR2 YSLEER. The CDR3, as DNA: TGCGCCAGCAGCCAAGATTTCCACGATTCGGGGGTGGGCTACACCTTC. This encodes CASSQDFHDSGVGYTF.

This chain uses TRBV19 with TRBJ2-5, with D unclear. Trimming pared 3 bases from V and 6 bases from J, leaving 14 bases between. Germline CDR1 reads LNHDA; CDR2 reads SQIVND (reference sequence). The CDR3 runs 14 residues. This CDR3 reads CASSIVEDSKTQYF. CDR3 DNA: TGTGCCAGTAGTATTGTAGAAGACTCAAAGACCCAGTACTTC.

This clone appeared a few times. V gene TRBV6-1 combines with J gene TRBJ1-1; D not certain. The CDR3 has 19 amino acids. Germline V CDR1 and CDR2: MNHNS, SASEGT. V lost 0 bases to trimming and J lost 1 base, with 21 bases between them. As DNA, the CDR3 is TGTGCCAGCAGTGAAGCGCCCCGGTGGGCGCCATCTCAGAACACTGAAGCTTTCTTT. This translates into CASSEAPRWAPSQNTEAFF.

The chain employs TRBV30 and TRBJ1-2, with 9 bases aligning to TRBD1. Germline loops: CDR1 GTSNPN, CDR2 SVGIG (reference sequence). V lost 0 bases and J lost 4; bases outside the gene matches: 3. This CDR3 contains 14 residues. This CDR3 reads CAWSVGDRVYGYTF. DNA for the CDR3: TGTGCCTGGAGTGTGGGGGACAGGGTCTATGGCTACACCTTC.

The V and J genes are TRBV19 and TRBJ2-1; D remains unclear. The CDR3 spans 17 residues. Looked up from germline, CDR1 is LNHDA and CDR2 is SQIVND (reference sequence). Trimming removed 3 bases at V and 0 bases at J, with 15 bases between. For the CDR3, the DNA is TGTGCCAGTAGTATCCGTCGAGCGTCGAGCTCCTACAATGAGCAGTTCTTC. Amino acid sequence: CASSIRRASSSYNEQFF.

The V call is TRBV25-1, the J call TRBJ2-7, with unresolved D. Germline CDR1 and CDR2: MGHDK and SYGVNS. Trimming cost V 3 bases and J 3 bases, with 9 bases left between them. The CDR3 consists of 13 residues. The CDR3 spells CASSELGLYEQYF. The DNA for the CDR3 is TGTGCCAGCAGTGAGTTGGGCCTCTACGAGCAGTACTTC.

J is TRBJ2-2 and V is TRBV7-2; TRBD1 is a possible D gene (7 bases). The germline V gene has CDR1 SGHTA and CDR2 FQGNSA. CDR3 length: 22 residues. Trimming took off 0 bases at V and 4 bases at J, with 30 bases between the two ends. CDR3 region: CASSLAFGDRAPPGRFTGELFF. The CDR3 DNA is TGTGCCAGCAGCTTAGCATTCGGAGACAGGGCACCCCCTGGGAGGTTCACCGGGGAGCTGTTTTTT.

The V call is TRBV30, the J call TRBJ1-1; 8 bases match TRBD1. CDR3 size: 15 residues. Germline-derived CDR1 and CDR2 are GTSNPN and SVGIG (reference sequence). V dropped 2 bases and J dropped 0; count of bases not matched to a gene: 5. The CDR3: CAWSKRGQVNTEAFF. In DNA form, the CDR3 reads TGTGCCTGGAGTAAGAGGGGACAGGTGAACACTGAAGCTTTCTTT.

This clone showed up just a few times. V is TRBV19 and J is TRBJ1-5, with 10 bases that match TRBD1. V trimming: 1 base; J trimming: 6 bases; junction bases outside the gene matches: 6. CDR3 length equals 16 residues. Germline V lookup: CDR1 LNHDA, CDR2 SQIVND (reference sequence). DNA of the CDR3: TGTGCCAGTAGTATAGGTGCGGGACAGGGGTTTCAGCCCCAGCATTTT. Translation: CASSIGAGQGFQPQHF.

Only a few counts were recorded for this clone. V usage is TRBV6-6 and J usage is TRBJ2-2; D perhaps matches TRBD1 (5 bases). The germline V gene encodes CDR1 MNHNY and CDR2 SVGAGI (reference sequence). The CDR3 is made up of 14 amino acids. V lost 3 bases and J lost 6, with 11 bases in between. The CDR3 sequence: CASSYGQGAGELFF. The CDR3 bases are TGTGCCAGCAGTTATGGGCAGGGCGCCGGGGAGCTGTTTTTT.

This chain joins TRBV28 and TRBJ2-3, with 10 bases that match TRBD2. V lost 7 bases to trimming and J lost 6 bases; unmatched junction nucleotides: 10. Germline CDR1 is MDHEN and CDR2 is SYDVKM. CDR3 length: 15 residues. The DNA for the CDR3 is TGTGCCAGCACGTCAGCGGGAGGGCCCGGGGATACGCAGTATTTT. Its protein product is CASTSAGGPGDTQYF.

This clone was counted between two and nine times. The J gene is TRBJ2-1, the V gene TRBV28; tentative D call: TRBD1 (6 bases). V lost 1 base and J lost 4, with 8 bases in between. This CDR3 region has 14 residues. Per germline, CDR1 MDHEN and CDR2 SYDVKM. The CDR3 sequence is CASSLLTGYNEQFF. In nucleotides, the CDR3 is TGTGCCAGCAGTTTATTGACAGGTTACAATGAGCAGTTCTTC.

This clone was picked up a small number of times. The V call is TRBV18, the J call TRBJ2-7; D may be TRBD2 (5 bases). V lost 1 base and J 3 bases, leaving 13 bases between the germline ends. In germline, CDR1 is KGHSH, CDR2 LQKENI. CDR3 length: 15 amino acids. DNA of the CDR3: TGTGCCAGCTCACCACTTGCGTCGGGGTTCTACGAGCAGTACTTC. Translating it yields CASSPLASGFYEQYF.

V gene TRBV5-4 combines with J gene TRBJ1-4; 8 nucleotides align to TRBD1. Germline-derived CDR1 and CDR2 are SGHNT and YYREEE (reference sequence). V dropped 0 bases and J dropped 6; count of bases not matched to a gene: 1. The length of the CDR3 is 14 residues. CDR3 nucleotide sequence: TGTGCCAGCAGCTTGGAACAGGGGGATGAAAAACTGTTTTTT. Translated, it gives CASSLEQGDEKLFF.

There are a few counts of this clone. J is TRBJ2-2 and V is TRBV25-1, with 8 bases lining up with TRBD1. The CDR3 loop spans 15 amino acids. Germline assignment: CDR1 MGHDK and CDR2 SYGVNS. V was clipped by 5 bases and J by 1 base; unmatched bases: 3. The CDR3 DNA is TGTGCCAGCAGTCCCGGGACAGGGAACACCGGGGAGCTGTTTTTT. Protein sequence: CASSPGTGNTGELFF.

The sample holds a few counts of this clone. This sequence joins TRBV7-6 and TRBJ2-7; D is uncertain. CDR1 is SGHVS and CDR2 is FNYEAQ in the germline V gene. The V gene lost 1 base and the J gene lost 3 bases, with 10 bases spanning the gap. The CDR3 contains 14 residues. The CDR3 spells CASSLVADNYEQYF. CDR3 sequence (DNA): TGTGCCAGCAGCTTAGTGGCAGATAACTACGAGCAGTACTTC.

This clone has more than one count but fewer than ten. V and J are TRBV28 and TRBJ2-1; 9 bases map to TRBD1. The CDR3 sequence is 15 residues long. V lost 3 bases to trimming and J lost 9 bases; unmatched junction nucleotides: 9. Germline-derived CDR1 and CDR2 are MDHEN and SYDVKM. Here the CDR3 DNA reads TGTGCCAGCAGTTTTAGGGGACAGGGAGTAGTTGAGCAGTTCTTC. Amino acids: CASSFRGQGVVEQFF. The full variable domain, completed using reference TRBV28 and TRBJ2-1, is DVKVTQSSRYLVKRTGEKVFLECVQDMDHENMFWYRQDPGLGLRLIYFSYDVKMKEKGDIPEGYSVSREKKERFSLILESASTNQTSMYLCASSFRGQGVVEQFFGPGTRLTVL.

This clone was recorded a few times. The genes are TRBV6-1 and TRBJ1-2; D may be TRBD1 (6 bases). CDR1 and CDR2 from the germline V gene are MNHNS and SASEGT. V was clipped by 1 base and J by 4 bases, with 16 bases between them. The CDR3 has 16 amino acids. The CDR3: CASSEGGQGNFYGYTF. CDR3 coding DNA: TGTGCCAGCAGTGAAGGAGGGCAGGGGAACTTCTATGGCTACACCTTC.

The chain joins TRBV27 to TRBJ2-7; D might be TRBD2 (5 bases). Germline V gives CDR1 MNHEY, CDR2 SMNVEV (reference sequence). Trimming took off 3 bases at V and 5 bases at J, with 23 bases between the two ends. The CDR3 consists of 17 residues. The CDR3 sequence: CASSLRQTTVASDEQYF. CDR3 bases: TGTGCCAGCAGTTTGCGTCAGACGACGGTAGCGAGCGACGAGCAGTACTTC.

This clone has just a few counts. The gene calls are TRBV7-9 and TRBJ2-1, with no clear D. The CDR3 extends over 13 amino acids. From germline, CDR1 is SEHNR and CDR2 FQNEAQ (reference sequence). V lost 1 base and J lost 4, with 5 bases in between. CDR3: CASSLGSYNEQFF. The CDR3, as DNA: TGTGCCAGCAGCTTAGGCAGTTACAATGAGCAGTTCTTC.

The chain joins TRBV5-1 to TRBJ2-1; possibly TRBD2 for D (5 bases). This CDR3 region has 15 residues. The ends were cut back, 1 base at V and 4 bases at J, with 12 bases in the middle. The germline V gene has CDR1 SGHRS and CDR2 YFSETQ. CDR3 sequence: CASSLNKRGYNEQFF. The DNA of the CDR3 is TGCGCCAGCAGCTTGAATAAGCGAGGGTACAATGAGCAGTTCTTC.

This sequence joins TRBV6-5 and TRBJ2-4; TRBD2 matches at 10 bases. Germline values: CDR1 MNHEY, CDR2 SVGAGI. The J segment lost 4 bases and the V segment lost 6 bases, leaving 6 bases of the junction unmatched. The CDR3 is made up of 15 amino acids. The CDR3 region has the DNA TGTGCCAGCAGCCTCCAGACTAGCGGGAAAAACATTCAGTACTTC. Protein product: CASSLQTSGKNIQYF.

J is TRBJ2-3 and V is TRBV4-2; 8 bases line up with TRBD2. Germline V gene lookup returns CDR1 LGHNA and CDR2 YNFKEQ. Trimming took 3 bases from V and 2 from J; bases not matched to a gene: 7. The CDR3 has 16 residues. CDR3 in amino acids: CASSQGNSGNTDTQYF. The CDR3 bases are TGTGCCAGCAGCCAGGGTAATAGCGGGAACACAGATACGCAGTATTTT.

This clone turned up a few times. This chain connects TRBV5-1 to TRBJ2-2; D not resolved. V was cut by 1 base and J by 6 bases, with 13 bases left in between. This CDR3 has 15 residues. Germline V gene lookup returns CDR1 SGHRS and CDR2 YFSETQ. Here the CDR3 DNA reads TGCGCCAGCAGCTTGTCTGGGCTCGTGGCCGGGGAGCTGTTTTTT. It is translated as CASSLSGLVAGELFF.

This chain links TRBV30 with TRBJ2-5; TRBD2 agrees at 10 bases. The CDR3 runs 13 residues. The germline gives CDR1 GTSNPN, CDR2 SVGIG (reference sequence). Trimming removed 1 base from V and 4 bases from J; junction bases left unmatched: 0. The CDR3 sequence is CAWSGLAGETQYF. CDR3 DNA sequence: TGTGCCTGGAGTGGACTAGCGGGAGAGACCCAGTACTTC.

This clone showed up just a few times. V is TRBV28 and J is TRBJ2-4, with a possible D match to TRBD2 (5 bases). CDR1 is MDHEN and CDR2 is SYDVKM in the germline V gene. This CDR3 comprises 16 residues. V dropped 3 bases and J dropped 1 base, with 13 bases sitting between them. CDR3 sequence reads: CASSFSTPGAKNIQYF. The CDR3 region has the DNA TGTGCCAGCAGTTTCAGCACCCCGGGGGCCAAAAACATTCAGTACTTC.

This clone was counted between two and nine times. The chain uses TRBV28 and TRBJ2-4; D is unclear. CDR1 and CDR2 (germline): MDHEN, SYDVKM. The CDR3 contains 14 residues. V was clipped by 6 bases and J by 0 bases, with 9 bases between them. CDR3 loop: CASRLSLAKNIQYF. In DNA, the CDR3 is TGTGCCAGCAGGCTAAGCTTAGCCAAAAACATTCAGTACTTC.

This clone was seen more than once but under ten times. Here the CDR3 reads CASSQDLAGANEQFF. The CDR3 nucleotides read TGTGCCAGCAGCCAAGATCTTGCAGGGGCGAATGAGCAGTTCTTC. The rearrangement uses TRBV4-2 and TRBJ2-1, with D perhaps matching TRBD1 (6 bases). The ends were cut back, 0 bases at V and 7 bases at J, with 13 bases in the middle. Germline lookup yields CDR1 LGHNA and CDR2 YNFKEQ. The CDR3 totals 15 residues.